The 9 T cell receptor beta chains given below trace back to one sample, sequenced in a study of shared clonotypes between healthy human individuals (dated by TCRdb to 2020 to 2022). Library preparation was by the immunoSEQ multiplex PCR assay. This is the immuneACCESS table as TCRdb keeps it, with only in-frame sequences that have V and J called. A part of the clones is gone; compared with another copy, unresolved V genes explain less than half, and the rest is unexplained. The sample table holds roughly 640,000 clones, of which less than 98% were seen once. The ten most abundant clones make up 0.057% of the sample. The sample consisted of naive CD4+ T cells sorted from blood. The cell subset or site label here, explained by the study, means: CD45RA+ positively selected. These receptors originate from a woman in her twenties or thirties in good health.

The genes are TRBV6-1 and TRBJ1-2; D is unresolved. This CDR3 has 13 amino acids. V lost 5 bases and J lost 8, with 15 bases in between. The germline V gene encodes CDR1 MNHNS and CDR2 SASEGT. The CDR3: CASSLTALSGYTF. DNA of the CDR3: TGTGCCAGCAGTCTTACAGCCCTCTCCGGCTACACCTTC.

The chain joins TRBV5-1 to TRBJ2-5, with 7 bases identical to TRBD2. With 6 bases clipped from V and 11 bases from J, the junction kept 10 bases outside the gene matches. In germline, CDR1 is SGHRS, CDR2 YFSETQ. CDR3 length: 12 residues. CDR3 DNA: TGCGCCAGCACGGGGGGAGGCGGTGAGCAGTACTTC. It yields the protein CASTGGGGEQYF.

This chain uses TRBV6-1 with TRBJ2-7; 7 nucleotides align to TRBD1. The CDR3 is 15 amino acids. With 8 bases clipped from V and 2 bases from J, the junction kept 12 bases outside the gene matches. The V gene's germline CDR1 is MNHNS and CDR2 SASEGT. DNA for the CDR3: TGTGCCAGCCGAGTCGGGACAGCGACTCCCTACGAGCAGTACTTC. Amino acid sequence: CASRVGTATPYEQYF.

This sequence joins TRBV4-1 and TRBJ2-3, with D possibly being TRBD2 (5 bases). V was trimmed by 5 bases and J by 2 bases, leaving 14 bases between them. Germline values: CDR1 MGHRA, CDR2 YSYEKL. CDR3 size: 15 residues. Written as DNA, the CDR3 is TGCGCCAGCAGCAGCGGAGAAGGGTACACAGATACGCAGTATTTT. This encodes CASSSGEGYTDTQYF.

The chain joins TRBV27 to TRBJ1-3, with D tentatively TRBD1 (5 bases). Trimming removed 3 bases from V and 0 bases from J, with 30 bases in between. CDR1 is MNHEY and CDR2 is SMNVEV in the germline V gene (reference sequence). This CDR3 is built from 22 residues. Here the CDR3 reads CASSFLFGGKDKKPVSGNTIYF. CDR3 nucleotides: TGTGCCAGCAGTTTTCTATTCGGGGGGAAGGACAAAAAGCCGGTCTCTGGAAACACCATATATTTT.

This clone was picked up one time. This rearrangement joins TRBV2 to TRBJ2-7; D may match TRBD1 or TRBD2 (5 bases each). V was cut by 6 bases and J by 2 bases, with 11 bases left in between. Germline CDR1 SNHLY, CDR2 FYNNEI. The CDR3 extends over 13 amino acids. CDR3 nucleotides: TGTGCCAGCAGACCGGGACCAGCCTACGAGCAGTACTTC. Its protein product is CASRPGPAYEQYF.

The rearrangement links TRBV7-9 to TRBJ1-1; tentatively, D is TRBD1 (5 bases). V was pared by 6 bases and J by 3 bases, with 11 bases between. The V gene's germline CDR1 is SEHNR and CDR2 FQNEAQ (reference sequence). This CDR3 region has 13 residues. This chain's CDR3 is CASSLWGDTEAFF. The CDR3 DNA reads TGTGCCAGCAGTCTATGGGGGGACACTGAAGCTTTCTTT. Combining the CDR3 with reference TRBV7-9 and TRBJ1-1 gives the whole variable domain DTGVSQNPRHKITKRGQNVTFRCDPISEHNRLYWYRQTLGQGPEFLTYFQNEAQLEKSRLLSDRFSAERPKGSFSTLEIQRTEQGDSAMYLCASSLWGDTEAFFGQGTRLTVV.

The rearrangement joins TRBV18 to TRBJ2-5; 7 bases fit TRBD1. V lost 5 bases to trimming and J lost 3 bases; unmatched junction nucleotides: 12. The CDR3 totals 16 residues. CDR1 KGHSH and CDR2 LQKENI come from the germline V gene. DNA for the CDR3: TGTGCCAGCTCAGGTCTATCCCTCCAGGGGGAAGAGACCCAGTACTTC. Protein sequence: CASSGLSLQGEETQYF.

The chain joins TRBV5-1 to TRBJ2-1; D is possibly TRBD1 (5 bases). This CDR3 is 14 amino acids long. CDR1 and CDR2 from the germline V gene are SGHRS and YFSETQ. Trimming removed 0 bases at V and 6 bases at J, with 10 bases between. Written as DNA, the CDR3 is TGCGCCAGCAGCTTGGATGGTCAGGGCAATGAGCAGTTCTTC. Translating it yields CASSLDGQGNEQFF.